The rows below give T cell receptor beta chains drawn from one sample of a study of control samples from healthy donors and cancer patients. The data were produced by immunoSEQ multiplex PCR, yet TCRdb's version contains in-frame clones alone and is incomplete. The table records about 180,000 clones, approximately 92% of them present only once. The sample consisted of blood. Receptors originate from a woman aged 40 to 50 in good health. CDR3s include the opening cysteine and the closing phenylalanine or tryptophan. D genes are given only for firm matches. Expanded clones get a size class; other rows say once, few or many, or leave the size out.

clone_size d_call j_call v_call cdr3_nt cdr3_aa
few . TRBJ2-7 TRBV3-1/TRBV3-2 TGTGCCAGCAGCCAAGCGGGGGCCCTGGGGGAGCAGTACTTC CASSQAGALGEQYF
. TRBD1 TRBJ1-1 TRBV5-6 TGTGCCAGCAGCTGGGGGACAGGGTTGAACACTGAAGCTTTCTTT CASSWGTGLNTEAFF
. . TRBJ1-2 TRBV5-1 TGCGCCAGCTCCCCCGGAGGGTCCTATGGCTACACCTTC CASSPGGSYGYTF
. TRBD2 TRBJ2-1 TRBV15 TGTGCCACCAGCAGAGATAGGAGGGGTAGCGGGCTAGGCTCCTACAATGAGCAGTTCTTC CATSRDRRGSGLGSYNEQFF
. . TRBJ2-3 TRBV9 TGTGCCAGCAGCGGGGGGGTAATTCCAGATACGCAGTATTTT CASSGGVIPDTQYF
. TRBD1 TRBJ2-7 TRBV19 TGTGCCAGTAGTATCGGGACAGGGAGAAACTACGAGCAGTACTTC CASSIGTGRNYEQYF
few . TRBJ1-6 TRBV15 TGTGCCACCAGCAGGGACAGAGATACTTCACCCCTCCACTTT CATSRDRDTSPLHF
. . TRBJ2-7 TRBV9 TGTGCCAGCAGCGTAGGGTCAGATTCCTACGAGCAGTACTTC CASSVGSDSYEQYF
. . TRBJ2-7 TRBV7-2 TGTGCCAGCAGCTTAGCGCCCGGGAACACCTACGAGCAGTACTTC CASSLAPGNTYEQYF
. . TRBJ1-5 TRBV3-1/TRBV3-2 TGTGCCAGCAGCCAAGAGGGTCCCGGACACCTCCAGCCCCAGCATTTT CASSQEGPGHLQPQHF
. . TRBJ1-6 TRBV27 TGTGCCAGCAGTTTATCGGACGACTCCTATAATTCACCCCTCCACTTT CASSLSDDSYNSPLHF
. TRBD2 TRBJ2-1 TRBV10-3 TGTGCCATCAGTGTCTCTCAGCTTACTAGCGTAGAGCAGTTCTTC CAISVSQLTSVEQFF
. . TRBJ2-3 TRBV2 TGTGCCAAAAGCAGGGTTCAGGGGACGAGCCTAAGCACAGATACGCAGTATTTT CAKSRVQGTSLSTDTQYF
. TRBD1 TRBJ1-2 TRBV5-4 TGTGCCAGCAGCCTGGGACAGGGAGAAAATGGCTACACCTTC CASSLGQGENGYTF
. TRBD2 TRBJ2-3 TRBV5-4 TGTGCCAGCAGCTTGGGCGGGGGGCTGGTGCGCAGCGGGACAGATACGCAGTATTTT CASSLGGGLVRSGTDTQYF
. . TRBJ2-7 TRBV2 TGTGCCAGCAGGGGTTACGAGCAGTACTTC CASRGYEQYF
. . TRBJ2-4 TRBV24-1 TGTGCCACCAGTGATCTTCCCCGGACCCCCGGGAACTTC CATSDLPRTPGNF
. . TRBJ1-5 TRBV2 TGTGCCAGCAACAAGGACGCGACGGGCAATCAGCCCCAGCATTTT CASNKDATGNQPQHF
few TRBD1 TRBJ2-3 TRBV7-6 TGTGCCAGCAGCGCAGGGGGACCGGATACGCAGTATTTT CASSAGGPDTQYF
. . TRBJ2-6 TRBV12-3/TRBV12-4 TGTGCCAGCAGCCCAGGGGGGGCCAACGTCCTGACTTTC CASSPGGANVLTF
. TRBD1 TRBJ1-1 TRBV5-6 TGTGCCAGCAGAGACCGACAGGGGGCCGGGAGCACTGAAGCTTTCTTT CASRDRQGAGSTEAFF
. . TRBJ2-7 TRBV12-5 TGTGCTAGTGGTTTGGGTCCCCTCGAGCAGTACTTC CASGLGPLEQYF
. . TRBJ2-7 TRBV2 TGTGCCAGCAGTGGGGGCAGAGGATCCTACGAGCAGTACTTC CASSGGRGSYEQYF
. . TRBJ1-1 TRBV11-2 TGTGCCAGCAGCGCTCAGGGGACGAGGGCTGAAGCTTTCTTT CASSAQGTRAEAFF
once TRBD1 TRBJ1-2 TRBV7-9 TGTGCCAGCAGCCACACAGGGGTTTATGGCTACACCTTC CASSHTGVYGYTF
. . TRBJ2-3 TRBV9 TGTGCCAGCAGCGTAGATAGCACAGATACGCAGTATTTT CASSVDSTDTQYF
. . TRBJ1-1 TRBV6-5 TGTGCCAGCAGTTACTCGGGGGGTGGGACTGAAGCTTTCTTT CASSYSGGGTEAFF
. TRBD1 TRBJ2-5 TRBV7-9 TGTGCCAGCAGCTTAGAGAGGGGGACAGGACAAGAGACCCAGTACTTC CASSLERGTGQETQYF
many . TRBJ2-7 TRBV6-2/TRBV6-3 TGTGCCAGCAGTTACCGGGACACCTACGAGCAGTACTTC CASSYRDTYEQYF
. TRBD2 TRBJ2-3 TRBV11-2 TGTGCCAGCAGCTTAGTGGTCAGCGGGGGAAGAGATACGCAGTATTTT CASSLVVSGGRDTQYF
. . TRBJ1-2 TRBV10-3 TGTGCCATCAGTGAGAGTCAGATGAACTATGGCTACACCTTC CAISESQMNYGYTF
. . TRBJ1-2 TRBV11-2 TGTGCCAGCAGCTCCGGGGGTGGCTATGGCTACACCTTC CASSSGGGYGYTF
. . TRBJ2-3 TRBV5-1 TGCGCCAGCAGATCCGGGACTTACACAGATACGCAGTATTTT CASRSGTYTDTQYF
. . TRBJ2-3 TRBV18 TGTGCCAGCTCACCAGGAGGGGGGGGAGATACGCAGTATTTT CASSPGGGGDTQYF
few . TRBJ1-1 TRBV6-5 TGTGCCAGCAGTTACTCGGGAGAGGCAGCTTTCTTT CASSYSGEAAFF
few . TRBJ2-3 TRBV5-4 TGTGCCAGCAGCTTGGATACAGATACGCAGTATTTT CASSLDTDTQYF
. . TRBJ2-3 TRBV5-8 TGTGCCAGCAGTACCCCGGTGCGTCGACTGGATAGCACAGATACGCAGTATTTT CASSTPVRRLDSTDTQYF
. . TRBJ2-7 TRBV4-2 TGTGCCAGCAGCCAAGATGTGGACGGCTACGAGCAGTACTTC CASSQDVDGYEQYF
. TRBD1 TRBJ1-6 TRBV6-2/TRBV6-3 TGTGCCAGCAGTTACCCTCGGACAGGGGAGGGCACCTATAATTCACCCCTCCACTTT CASSYPRTGEGTYNSPLHF
. . TRBJ2-7 TRBV5-6 TGTGCCAGCAGCGCTGACCTCGAGCAGTACTTC CASSADLEQYF
. . TRBJ1-5 TRBV6-5 TGTGCCAGCGTCTGGGGTGGCAATCAGCCCCAGCATTTT CASVWGGNQPQHF
. TRBD1 TRBJ2-1 TRBV10-1 TGCGCCAGCAGTGAGAGACAGGGCCCAGGCAATGAGCAGTTCTTC CASSERQGPGNEQFF
. . TRBJ1-2 TRBV25-1 TGTGCCAGCAGTGCCGCTGGGGCGGGACTCTATGGCTACACCTTC CASSAAGAGLYGYTF
. . TRBJ1-5 TRBV12-5 TGTGCTAGTGGCCATAACAGGGATGGTCAGCCCCAGCATTTT CASGHNRDGQPQHF
. TRBD1 TRBJ1-2 TRBV11-2 TGTGCCAGCAGTTGGGACAGTTCTAACTATGGCTATACCTTC CASSWDSSNYGYTF
. . TRBJ1-2 TRBV18 TGTGCCAGCTCCAGATTCAACGAGGATGGCTACACCTTC CASSRFNEDGYTF
once TRBD1 TRBJ2-7 TRBV12-3/TRBV12-4 TGTGCCAGCAGGCCCCAGGGGGCGTACGAGCAGTACTTC CASRPQGAYEQYF
. TRBD1 TRBJ2-7 TRBV11-2 TGTGCCAGCAGCCCTTCCGGGACAGGCGCCTACGAGCAGTACTTC CASSPSGTGAYEQYF
once . TRBJ2-7 TRBV3-1/TRBV3-2 TGTGCCAGCAGCGCAGGGAGTTACGAGCAGTACTTC CASSAGSYEQYF
. . TRBJ1-2 TRBV5-5 TGTGCCAGCAGAGAAGGGACCGACCTGTTCTATGGCTACACCTTC CASREGTDLFYGYTF
. TRBD1 TRBJ1-4 TRBV6-5 TGTGCCAGCAGAGGGACAGCTAATGAAAAACTGTTTTTT CASRGTANEKLFF
once . TRBJ1-2 TRBV3-1/TRBV3-2 TGTGCCAGCAGCTCCACCGACGTCAACTATGGCTACACCTTC CASSSTDVNYGYTF
. . TRBJ1-5 TRBV5-1 TGCGCCAGCAGCCCCCAAGAACCCCAGCATTTT CASSPQEPQHF
. . TRBJ1-4 TRBV12-3/TRBV12-4 TGTGCCAGCAGTGAAAATGAAAAACTGTTTTTT CASSENEKLFF